These T cell receptor beta chains were read from a single sample in a study of human T cells and chemical hapten exposure. TCRdb used MiXCR to reprocess the reads, holding one entry per CDR3 protein. Here the sample spans about 120,000 distinct CDR3 sequences, 8.5% being singletons. Specimen: whole blood. Receptors were obtained from a human donor in good health. Some clones in this sample may be carry-over from other donors' samples. CDR3s include the opening cysteine and the closing phenylalanine or tryptophan. Fields, in order: V gene, D gene, clone size, J gene, CDR3 protein, CDR3 DNA. The D gene is left open where the match is weak. Size is omitted from some rows. Given values are once, few, many or a class for expanded clones.

TRBV29-1	-	once	TRBJ2-3	CSVEGVTSTDTQYF	TGCAGCGTTGAGGGAGTAACTAGCACAGATACGCAGTATTTT
TRBV4-1	-	few	TRBJ2-1	CASSQNYPEEGHEQFF	TGCGCCAGCAGCCAAAATTATCCAGAGGAGGGACATGAGCAGTTCTTC
TRBV29-1	-	many	TRBJ1-5	CSVSTGFLGNQPQHF	TGCAGCGTATCAACAGGGTTTCTCGGTAATCAGCCCCAGCATTTT
TRBV3-1	TRBD2	-	TRBJ2-5	CASSPGLADQETQYF	TGTGCCAGCAGCCCGGGACTAGCGGACCAAGAGACCCAGTACTTC
TRBV2	-	many	TRBJ1-6	CASSEQALLNSPLHF	TGTGCCAGCAGTGAGCAGGCACTTTTGAATTCACCCCTCCACTTT
TRBV5-1	-	many	TRBJ1-1	CASSLSGEAFF	TGCGCCAGCAGCTTGTCTGGTGAAGCTTTCTTT
TRBV10-3	-	many	TRBJ1-1	CAISESEGLEAFF	TGTGCCATCAGTGAGTCTGAAGGACTTGAAGCTTTCTTT
TRBV10-2	TRBD2	many	TRBJ2-3	CASSRTGGPTDTQYF	TGCGCCAGCAGTAGAACGGGAGGGCCGACAGATACGCAGTATTTT
TRBV29-1	-	few	TRBJ2-5	CSVYDTVLTYVEETQYF	TGCAGCGTTTACGACACAGTACTTACCTACGTAGAAGAGACCCAGTACTTC
TRBV4-1	-	many	TRBJ1-2	CASSQRDGTVHYGYTF	TGCGCCAGCAGCCAAAGGGACGGGACTGTACACTATGGCTACACCTTC
TRBV7-2	-	-	TRBJ2-3	CASSLAVRDTQYF	TGTGCCAGCAGCTTAGCGGTACGGGATACGCAGTATTTT
TRBV11-2	-	many	TRBJ1-6	CASSLGQGKSPLHF	TGTGCCAGCAGCTTAGGCCAGGGGAAATCACCCCTCCACTTT
TRBV15	TRBD2	few	TRBJ2-3	CATSGLQRTSGGRSTDTQYF	TGTGCCACCAGCGGATTACAAAGAACTAGCGGGGGCCGAAGCACAGATACGCAGTATTTT
TRBV4-2	TRBD2	-	TRBJ2-7	CASSQERLAASYEQYF	TGTGCCAGCAGCCAAGAGCGACTAGCGGCCTCCTACGAGCAGTACTTC
TRBV19	-	few	TRBJ1-5	CASRSPGDQPQHF	TGTGCCAGTCGTTCCCCGGGGGATCAGCCCCAGCATTTT
TRBV2	-	-	TRBJ2-1	CASTLRSTYNEQFF	TGTGCCAGCACTCTGAGATCGACCTACAATGAGCAGTTCTTC
TRBV10-3	TRBD2	many	TRBJ2-7	CAISTGLAGGYEQYF	TGTGCCATCAGCACCGGACTAGCGGGAGGATACGAGCAGTACTTC
TRBV7-9	-	few	TRBJ2-3	CASSPGTPDTQYF	TGTGCCAGCAGCCCCGGGACACCGGATACGCAGTATTTT
TRBV5-1	TRBD1	few	TRBJ2-3	CASSLGRRDRVADTQYF	TGCGCCAGCAGCTTGGGACGCCGGGACAGGGTGGCAGATACGCAGTATTTT
TRBV11-2	TRBD1	few	TRBJ1-2	CASSLGTGRSRGSNYGYTF	TGTGCCAGCAGCTTAGGGACAGGGCGAAGTAGGGGTTCTAACTATGGCTACACCTTC
TRBV6-6	TRBD2	many	TRBJ2-3	CASSYLSGSTDTQYF	TGTGCCAGCAGTTACCTTAGCGGGAGTACAGATACGCAGTATTTT
TRBV7-5	-	-	TRBJ2-1	CISVSEAKPLAGGPYEQFF	-
TRBV27	-	-	TRBJ2-7	CASSFTVSYEQYF	TGTGCCAGCAGTTTTACGGTTTCCTACGAGCAGTACTTC